This TCR beta chain was obtained from a study of blood T cell repertoires in COVID-19. Across the whole study: The samples span acute and convalescent COVID-19 from the United States, Italy and Spain. PBMCs, B-cell-depleted T cells, or T cells provided the cDNA or gDNA that made up the material.

Study processing details: Cell counts per sample came from amplifying reference gene primers. TCRdb's table, derived via immunoSEQ multiplex PCR, lists solely in-frame clones and lacks some. D and trimming come from the DNA, and the V and J calls and clone size come from that table. Among approximately 69,000 clones listed, almost 80% were seen once. Germline CDR1 is SGHTA and CDR2 is FQGNSA. V shed 6 bases, J shed 2 bases, and the junction held 10 bases outside the gene matches. The CDR3 consists of 15 residues. Sequencing was performed on peripheral blood. The chain uses TRBV7-2 and TRBJ2-7; 7 bases fit TRBD2. This clonotype originated in a man aged 55-75 years with acute or convalescent COVID-19. The chain's CDR3 is CASSRITSDTYEQYF. CDR3 DNA: TGTGCCAGCAGTCGGATCACTAGCGACACCTACGAGCAGTACTTC.